This TCR beta chain was recorded in a study of CD8 T cells in ankylosing spondylitis. Regarding the study as a whole: Blood from ankylosing spondylitis patients appeared to carry a characteristic roughly 8-variant TCR beta motif. Some motif variants had been reported before (in reactive arthritis synovial fluid and blood). Clones linked to disease were reported to show significant enrichment in matched ankylosing spondylitis synovial fluid.

The germline V gene encodes CDR1 SGHDT and CDR2 YYEEEE. This CDR3 is 17 amino acids long. V was trimmed by 2 bases and J by 5 bases, leaving 22 bases between them. This clonotype was seen at least ten times. Its antigen remains unknown. Quantitative 5'-RACE was performed with molecular barcodes, and it yielded the TCR beta libraries. TCRdb reprocessed the 5' RACE reads with MiXCR, giving one entry per CDR3 protein. The table includes around 220,000 distinct CDR3 sequences, roughly 10% detected once. The receptor's source is a male donor with ankylosing spondylitis or in good health (not recorded which). Material for sequencing was blood, either unsorted or a sorted T cell fraction (not recorded which). The chain recombines TRBV5-6 with TRBJ2-5; perhaps TRBD1 as D (7 bases). The CDR3 sequence: CASSFRRGTEPFETQYF. The CDR3 nucleotides read TGTGCCAGCAGCTTTCGTCGCGGGACAGAGCCCTTCGAGACCCAGTACTTC.